This T cell receptor (beta chain) came from a study of blood T cell repertoires in COVID-19. At the level of the study: Whether acute or convalescent, the COVID-19 samples came from the United States, Italy and Spain.

This clone turned up a few times. Original processing notes: Reference gene primer amplification gave estimated nucleated cell counts. Only in-frame clones appear in the TCRdb table, and some are missing; sequencing was by immunoSEQ multiplex PCR. That table furnishes V, J and clone size, whereas the DNA furnished D and trimming. The profile shows 300,000 to 400,000 clones, around 90% of them singletons. The CDR3 length is 15 residues. Germline-derived CDR1 and CDR2 are SGHNT and YENEEA. V dropped 1 base and J dropped 6 bases, with 12 bases sitting between them. Individuals drawn from around 25 US areas were about 18 to 90 years old.

J is TRBJ2-2 and V is TRBV11-3, with TRBD1 as a possible D gene (6 bases). Sequenced sample: PBMCs or T cells enriched from blood (not recorded which). This TCR derives from a woman aged 18 to 35 who had recovered from COVID-19. CDR3 in DNA: TGTGCCAGCAGCTTAGGGCAGGGGCCTCCCGGGGAGCTGTTTTTT. It codes for CASSLGQGPPGELFF.